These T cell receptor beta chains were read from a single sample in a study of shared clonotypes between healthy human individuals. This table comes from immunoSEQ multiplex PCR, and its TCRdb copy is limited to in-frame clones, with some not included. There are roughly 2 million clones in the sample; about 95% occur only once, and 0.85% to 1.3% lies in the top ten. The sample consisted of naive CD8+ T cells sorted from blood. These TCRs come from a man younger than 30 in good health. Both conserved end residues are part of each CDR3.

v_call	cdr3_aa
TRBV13	CASSPRDRGVNTEAFF
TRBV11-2	CASSLGRDRTDTQYF
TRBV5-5	CASSPKWETQYF
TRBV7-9	CASSLQGLTDTQYF
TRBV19	CASSTYSASTDTQYF
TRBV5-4	CASSLLPGQGWAFF
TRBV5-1	CASSLTDTYEQYF
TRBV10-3	CAISPGDYEQYF
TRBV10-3	CAISDPGRSYEQYF
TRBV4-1	CASSQERGNEQYF
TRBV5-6	CASSLGTGGHLYTDTQYF
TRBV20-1	CSARIQAQYF
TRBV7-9	CASSSDTLLVEQYF
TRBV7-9	CASSLSGLPIEQFF
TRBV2	CASTGRPSPSSYNEQFF
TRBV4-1	CASSQGPRGGEGTGELFF
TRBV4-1	CASSNRLGEETQYF
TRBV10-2	CASSELMAGELFF
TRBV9	CASSVLGTGRGNTEAFF
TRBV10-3	CAISDWQGEAYEQYF
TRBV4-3	CASSQDRTYYNEQFF
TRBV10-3	CAISESQGGSTNEKLFF
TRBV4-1	CASSQTETTEAFF
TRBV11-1	CASSLAGTGNYEQYF
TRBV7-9	CASSWPRQGITDTQYF
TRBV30	CAWRGAEAFF
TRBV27	CASSLGSPQETQYF
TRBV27	CASSSLVDRFNYGYTF
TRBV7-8	CASSLEVGYQPQHF
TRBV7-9	CASSHPVQETQYF
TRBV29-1	CSGSIVRVETQYF
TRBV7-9	CASSLEVVALQETQYF
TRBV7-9	CASSSPTGELFF
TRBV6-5	CASSYSIGDLRSPLHF
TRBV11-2	CASSRTGDSNQPQHF
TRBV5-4	CASRPGTSGTGDTQYF
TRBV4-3	CASSQTRDSSYEQYF
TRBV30	CAWSVHSSFGEQYF
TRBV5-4	CASSFSPAYEQYF
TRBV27	CASSLPGGNNEQFF
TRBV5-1	CASSLAGQGAWEQYF
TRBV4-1	CASSLHLGASTDTQYF
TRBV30	CAWSVDYGTDTQYF
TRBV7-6	CASSPGTSGSVEQFF
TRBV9	CASSVALEPSYEGQYF
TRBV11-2	CASSLGPGGTGELFF
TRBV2	CASKASSYNEQFF
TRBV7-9	CASSTGTGASEQYF
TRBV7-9	CASSPPTGQGTYEQYF
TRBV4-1	CASSQVNTGGNEQFF
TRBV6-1	CASRASNYGYTF
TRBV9	CASSVGSSGIDNEQFF
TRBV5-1	CASRLAGSGEQFF
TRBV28	CATGTFEWSPLHF